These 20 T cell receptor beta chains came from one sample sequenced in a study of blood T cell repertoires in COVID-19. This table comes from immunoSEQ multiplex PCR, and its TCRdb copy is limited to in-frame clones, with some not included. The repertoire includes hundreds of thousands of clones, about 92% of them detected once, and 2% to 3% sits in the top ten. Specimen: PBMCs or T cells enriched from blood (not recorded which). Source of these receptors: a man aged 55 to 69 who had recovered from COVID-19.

The CDR3 coding sequence is TGTGCCAGCAGTTTTTTAGCTAATAATTCACCCCTCCACTTT. Translation: CASSFLANNSPLHF. V usage is TRBV28 and J usage is TRBJ1-6, with unresolved D. The CDR3 covers 14 residues. Germline assignment: CDR1 MDHEN and CDR2 SYDVKM. Trimming removed 3 bases at V and 5 bases at J, with 8 bases between.

CDR3 in amino acids: CASSLRVEGEAFF. For the CDR3, the DNA is TGTGCCAGCAGCTTAAGGGTGGAGGGTGAAGCTTTCTTT. The rearrangement links TRBV7-8 to TRBJ1-1, with D unclear. Trimming left V 2 bases short and J 7 bases short, with 11 bases between. This CDR3 has 13 amino acids. In germline, CDR1 is SGHVS, CDR2 FQNEAQ.

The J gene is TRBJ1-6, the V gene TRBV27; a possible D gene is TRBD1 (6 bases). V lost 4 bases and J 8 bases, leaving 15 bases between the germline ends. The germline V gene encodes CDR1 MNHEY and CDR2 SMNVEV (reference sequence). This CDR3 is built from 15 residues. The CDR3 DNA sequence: TGTGCCAGCAGTTCCGGGACAAATGGGTATTCACCCCTCCACTTT. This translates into CASSSGTNGYSPLHF.

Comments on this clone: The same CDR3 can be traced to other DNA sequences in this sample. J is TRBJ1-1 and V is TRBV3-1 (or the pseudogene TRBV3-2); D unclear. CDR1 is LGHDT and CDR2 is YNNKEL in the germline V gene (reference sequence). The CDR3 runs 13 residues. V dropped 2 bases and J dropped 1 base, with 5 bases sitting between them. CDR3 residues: CASSQTGNTEAFF. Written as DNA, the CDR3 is TGTGCCAGCAGCCAAACGGGGAACACTGAAGCTTTCTTT.

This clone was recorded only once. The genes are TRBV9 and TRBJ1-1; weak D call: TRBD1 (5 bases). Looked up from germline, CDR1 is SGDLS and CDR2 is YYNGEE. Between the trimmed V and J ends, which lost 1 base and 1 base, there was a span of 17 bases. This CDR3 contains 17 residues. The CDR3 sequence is CASSVNLADSENTEAFF. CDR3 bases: TGTGCCAGCAGCGTAAATTTAGCAGACAGCGAGAACACTGAAGCTTTCTTT.

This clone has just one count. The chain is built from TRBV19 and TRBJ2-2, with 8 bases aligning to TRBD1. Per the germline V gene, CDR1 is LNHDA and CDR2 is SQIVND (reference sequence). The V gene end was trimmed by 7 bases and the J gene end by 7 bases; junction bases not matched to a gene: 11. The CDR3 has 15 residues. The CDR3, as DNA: TGTGCCAGTAACGAGGCAGGGGGCAGGAACGGGGAGCTGTTTTTT. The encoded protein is CASNEAGGRNGELFF.

The CDR3 is CASSFGESYGYTF. In nucleotides, the CDR3 is TGTGCCAGCAGTTTCGGGGAGTCCTATGGCTACACCTTC. The V gene is TRBV12-3 or TRBV12-4, the J gene TRBJ1-2; no clear D gene. This CDR3 has 13 amino acids. Trimming cost V 3 bases and J 4 bases, with 9 bases left between them.

The CDR3 DNA reads TGTGCCAGCAACGGTCCGGGGAACAGGGTTGGCCGACAGCCCCAGCATTTT. Protein: CASNGPGNRVGRQPQHF. The chain is built from TRBV11-3 and TRBJ1-5, with D tentatively TRBD1 (6 bases). Germline V CDR1 and CDR2: SGHNT, YENEEA. The CDR3 is 17 amino acids. V lost 7 bases and J 7 bases, leaving 26 bases between the germline ends.

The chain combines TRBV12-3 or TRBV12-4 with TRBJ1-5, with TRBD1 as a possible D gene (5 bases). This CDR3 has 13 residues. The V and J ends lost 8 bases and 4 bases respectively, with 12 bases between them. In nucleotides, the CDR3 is TGTGCCAGCGCTCGGGGGGATAATCAGCCCCAGCATTTT. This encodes CASARGDNQPQHF.

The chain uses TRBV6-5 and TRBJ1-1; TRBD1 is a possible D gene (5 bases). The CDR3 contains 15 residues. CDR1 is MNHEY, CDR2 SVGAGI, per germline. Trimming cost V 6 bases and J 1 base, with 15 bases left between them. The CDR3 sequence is CASSLGLLGNTEAFF. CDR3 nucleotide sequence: TGTGCCAGCAGCTTGGGACTTCTTGGGAACACTGAAGCTTTCTTT.

CDR3 amino acids: CASSSRGTYNSPLHF. Here the CDR3 DNA reads TGTGCCAGCAGCTCCAGGGGAACCTATAATTCACCCCTCCACTTT. V and J are TRBV3-1 (or the pseudogene TRBV3-2) and TRBJ1-6; D might be TRBD1 (6 bases). The CDR3 length is 15 residues. The V gene's germline CDR1 is LGHDT and CDR2 YNNKEL (reference sequence). The V end was cut by 5 bases, the J end by 2 bases, with 10 bases between.

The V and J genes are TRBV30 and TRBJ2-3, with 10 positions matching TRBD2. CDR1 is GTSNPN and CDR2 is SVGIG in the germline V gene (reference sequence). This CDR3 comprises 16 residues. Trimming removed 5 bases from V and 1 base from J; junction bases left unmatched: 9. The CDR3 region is CAWGGIAGGGTDTQYF. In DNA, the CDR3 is TGTGCCTGGGGGGGAATAGCGGGAGGAGGCACAGATACGCAGTATTTT.

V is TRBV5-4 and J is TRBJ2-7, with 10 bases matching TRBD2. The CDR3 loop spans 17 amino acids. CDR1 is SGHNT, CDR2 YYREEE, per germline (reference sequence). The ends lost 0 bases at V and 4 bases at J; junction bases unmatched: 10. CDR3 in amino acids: CASSLEVSGRNWYEQYF. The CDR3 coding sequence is TGTGCCAGCAGCTTGGAGGTTAGCGGGAGGAATTGGTACGAGCAGTACTTC.

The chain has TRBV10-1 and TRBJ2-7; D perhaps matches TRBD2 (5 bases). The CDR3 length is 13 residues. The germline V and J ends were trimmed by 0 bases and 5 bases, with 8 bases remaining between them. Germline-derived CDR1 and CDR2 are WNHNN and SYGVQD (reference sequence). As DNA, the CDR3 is TGCGCCAGCAGTGAGTCGAGGGCTAACGAGCAGTACTTC. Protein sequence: CASSESRANEQYF.

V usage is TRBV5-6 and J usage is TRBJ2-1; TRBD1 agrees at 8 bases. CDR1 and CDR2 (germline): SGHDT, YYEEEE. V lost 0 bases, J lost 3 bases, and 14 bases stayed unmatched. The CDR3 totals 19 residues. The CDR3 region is CASSLGPPTTGVSYNEQFF. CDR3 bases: TGTGCCAGCAGCTTGGGACCCCCCACGACAGGGGTGAGCTACAATGAGCAGTTCTTC. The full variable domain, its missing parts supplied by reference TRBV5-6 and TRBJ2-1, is DAGVTQSPTHLIKTRGQQVTLRCSPKSGHDTVSWYQQALGQGPQFIFQYYEEEERQRGNFPDRFSGHQFPNYSSELNVNALLLGDSALYLCASSLGPPTTGVSYNEQFFGPGTRLTVL.

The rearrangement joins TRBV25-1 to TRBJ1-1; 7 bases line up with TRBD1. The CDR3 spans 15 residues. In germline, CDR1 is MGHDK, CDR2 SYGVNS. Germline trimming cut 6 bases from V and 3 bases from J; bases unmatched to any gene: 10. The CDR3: CASRQTGLTHTEAFF. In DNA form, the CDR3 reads TGTGCCAGCAGACAGACAGGGTTGACGCACACTGAAGCTTTCTTT.

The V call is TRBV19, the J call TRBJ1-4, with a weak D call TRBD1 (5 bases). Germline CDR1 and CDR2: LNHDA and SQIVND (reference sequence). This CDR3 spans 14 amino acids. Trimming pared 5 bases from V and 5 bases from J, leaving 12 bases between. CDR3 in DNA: TGTGCCAGTAGTCCTACGGGGGGAAATGAAAAACTGTTTTTT. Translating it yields CASSPTGGNEKLFF.

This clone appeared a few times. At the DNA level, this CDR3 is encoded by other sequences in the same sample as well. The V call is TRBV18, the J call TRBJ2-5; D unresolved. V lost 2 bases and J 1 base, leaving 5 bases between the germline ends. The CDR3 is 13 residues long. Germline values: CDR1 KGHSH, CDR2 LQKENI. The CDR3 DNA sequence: TGTGCCAGCTCACCAGGCAGCCAAGAGACCCAGTACTTC. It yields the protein CASSPGSQETQYF.

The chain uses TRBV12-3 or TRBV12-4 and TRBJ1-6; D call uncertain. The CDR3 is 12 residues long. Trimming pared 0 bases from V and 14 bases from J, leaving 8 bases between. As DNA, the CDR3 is TGTGCCAGCAGTTTAGCGGGCCAGGCCCTCCACTTT. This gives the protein CASSLAGQALHF.

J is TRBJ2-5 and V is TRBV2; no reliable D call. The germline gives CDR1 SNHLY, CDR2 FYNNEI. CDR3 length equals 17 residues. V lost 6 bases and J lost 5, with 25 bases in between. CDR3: CASRAPYRLDGFETQYF. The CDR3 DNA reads TGTGCCAGCAGGGCCCCATACCGACTCGACGGGTTTGAGACCCAGTACTTC.